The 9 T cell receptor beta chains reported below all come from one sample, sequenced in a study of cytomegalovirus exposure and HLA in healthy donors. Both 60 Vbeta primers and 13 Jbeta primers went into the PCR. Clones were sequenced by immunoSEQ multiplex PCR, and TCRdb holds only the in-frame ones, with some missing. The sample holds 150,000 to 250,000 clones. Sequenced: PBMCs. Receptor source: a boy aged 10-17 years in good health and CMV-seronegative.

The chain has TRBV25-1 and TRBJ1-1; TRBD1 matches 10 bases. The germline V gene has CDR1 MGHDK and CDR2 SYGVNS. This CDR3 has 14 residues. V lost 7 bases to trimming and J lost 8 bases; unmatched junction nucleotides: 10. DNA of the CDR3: TGTGCCAGCACAAGGACAGGGGGGACTATAGAAGCTTTCTTT. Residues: CASTRTGGTIEAFF.

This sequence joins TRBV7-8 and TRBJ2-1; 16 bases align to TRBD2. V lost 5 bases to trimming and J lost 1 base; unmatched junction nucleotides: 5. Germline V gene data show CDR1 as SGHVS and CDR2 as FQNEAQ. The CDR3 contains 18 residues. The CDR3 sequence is CASSTGLAGGKSYNEQFF. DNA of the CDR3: TGTGCCAGCAGCACGGGACTAGCGGGGGGGAAGTCCTACAATGAGCAGTTCTTC.

The CDR3 sequence is CASSQDIEETQYF. The CDR3 nucleotides read TGCGCCAGCAGCCAAGACATTGAAGAGACCCAGTACTTC. The chain couples TRBV4-1 to TRBJ2-5; no clear D. CDR3 size: 13 residues. The V gene's germline CDR1 is MGHRA and CDR2 YSYEKL. V lost 0 bases and J lost 3, with 5 bases in between.

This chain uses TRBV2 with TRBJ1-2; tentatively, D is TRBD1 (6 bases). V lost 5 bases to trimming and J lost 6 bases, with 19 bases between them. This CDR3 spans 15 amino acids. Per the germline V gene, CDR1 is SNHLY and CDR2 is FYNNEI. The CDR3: CASSPVGVRGNGYTF. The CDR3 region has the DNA TGTGCCAGCAGTCCCGTTGGTGTCAGGGGTAATGGCTACACCTTC.

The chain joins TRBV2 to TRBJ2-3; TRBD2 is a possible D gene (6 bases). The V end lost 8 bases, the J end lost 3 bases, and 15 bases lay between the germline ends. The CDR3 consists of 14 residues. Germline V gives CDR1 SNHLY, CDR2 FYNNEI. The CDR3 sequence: CASHRGLVTDTQYF. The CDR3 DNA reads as TGTGCCAGCCACCGGGGGTTAGTTACAGATACGCAGTATTTT. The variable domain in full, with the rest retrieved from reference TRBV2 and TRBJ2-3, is EPEVTQTPSHQVTQMGQEVILRCVPISNHLYFYWYRQILGQKVEFLVSFYNNEISEKSEIFDDQFSVERPDGSNFTLKIRSTKLEDSAMYFCASHRGLVTDTQYFGPGTRLTVL.

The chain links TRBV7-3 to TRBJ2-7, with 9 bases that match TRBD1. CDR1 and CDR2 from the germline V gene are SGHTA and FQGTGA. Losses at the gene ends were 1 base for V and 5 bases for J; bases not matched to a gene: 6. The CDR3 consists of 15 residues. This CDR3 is CASSLMGTGSDEQYF. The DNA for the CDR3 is TGTGCCAGCAGCTTAATGGGGACAGGGAGCGACGAGCAGTACTTC.

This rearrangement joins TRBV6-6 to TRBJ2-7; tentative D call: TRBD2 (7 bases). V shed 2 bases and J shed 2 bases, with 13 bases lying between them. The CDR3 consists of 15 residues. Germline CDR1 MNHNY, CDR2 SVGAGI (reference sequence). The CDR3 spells CASSYGGANPYEQYF. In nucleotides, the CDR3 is TGTGCCAGCAGTTACGGGGGGGCAAACCCCTACGAGCAGTACTTC.

The CDR3 nucleotides are TGTGCCAGCAGATCAGACAGGGACACTGAAGCTTTCTTT. It is translated as CASRSDRDTEAFF. The chain joins TRBV6-4 to TRBJ1-1, with 7 bases matching TRBD1. This CDR3 comprises 13 residues. The V gene's germline CDR1 is MRHNA and CDR2 SNTAGT. V shed 6 bases and J 3 bases; nucleotides not matched to a gene: 4.

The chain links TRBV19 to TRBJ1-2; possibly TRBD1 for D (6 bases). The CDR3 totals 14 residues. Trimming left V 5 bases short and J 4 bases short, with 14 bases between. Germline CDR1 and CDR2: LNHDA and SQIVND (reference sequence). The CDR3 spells CASSRAQGLYGYTF. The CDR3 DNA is TGTGCCAGTAGTCGGGCACAGGGCCTCTATGGCTACACCTTC.